This TCR beta chain was obtained from a study of CD8+ T cells in alopecia areata. Following extraction, RNA underwent reverse transcription to cDNA, which served as the sequencing template. Profiled with immunoSEQ multiplex PCR; TCRdb holds only in-frame clones, not every one. The sample shows under 20,000 clones, none of them appearing just once. The V gene's germline CDR1 is FNHDT and CDR2 SITEND (reference sequence). Trimming left V 5 bases short and J 0 bases short, with 5 bases between. The CDR3 extends over 13 amino acids. Study-wide results and caveats: Lesional scalp displayed greater clonality than normal scalp, most notably in alopecia totalis/universalis. In scalp samples, resident alphabeta T cells of normal skin are also sequenced.

The table lists this clone with many counts. Its antigen is undetermined. Mouse germline and gene names are used. Sequencing ends 4 residues short of the CDR3 end; the germline J gene provides the rest. The sorting of pooled cutaneous lymph node cells relied on CD4, CD8alpha, NKG2D, NKG2ACE and other markers. This TCR came from a C3H/HeJ mouse with alopecia areata. Mouse MHC haplotype: H2-k. The sequencing sample was made of CD8+ T cells sorted from a lymph node. This chain links TRBV19 with TRBJ1-4, with TRBD1 as a possible D gene (5 bases). The sequenced part of the CDR3 DNA is TGTGCCAGCAGACAGGTTTCCAACGAA. Translation gives CASRQVSNE. The CDR3 reads in full as CASRQVSNERLFF.